Shown below are 19 T cell receptor beta chains from a single sample sequenced in a study of shared clonotypes between healthy human individuals. It was CD45RO-negative cells, positively selected for CCR7, that made up naive CD8 cells, with terminally differentiated effector memory CD45RA+ cells excluded. This table comes from immunoSEQ multiplex PCR, and its TCRdb copy is limited to in-frame clones, with some not included. The table shows around 600,000 clones, with approximately 95% occurring only once. The sample was naive CD8+ T cells sorted from blood. The receptors were sampled from a woman in her thirties in good health.

The chain joins TRBV28 to TRBJ2-7; 9 nucleotides line up with TRBD1. The ends lost 6 bases at V and 5 bases at J; junction bases unmatched: 11. The CDR3 contains 15 residues. The germline V gene has CDR1 MDHEN and CDR2 SYDVKM. CDR3 DNA: TGTGCCAGCAGCCCCCCCGGGACAGGGTACCACGAGCAGTACTTC. Its protein product is CASSPPGTGYHEQYF.

The DNA of the CDR3 is TGTGCCAGTAAAACCGGGACAGGGATATACGAGCAGTACTTC. Translated: CASKTGTGIYEQYF. The chain is built from TRBV28 and TRBJ2-7, with TRBD1 matching 9 bases. The germline gives CDR1 MDHEN, CDR2 SYDVKM. CDR3 length: 14 residues. V lost 9 bases to trimming and J lost 4 bases; unmatched junction nucleotides: 10.

This chain links TRBV7-9 with TRBJ2-1, with TRBD2 matching over 10 bases. V was pared by 3 bases and J by 5 bases, with 7 bases of the junction left unmatched. The CDR3 is 16 amino acids. Germline CDR1 SEHNR, CDR2 FQNEAQ (reference sequence). CDR3 sequence (DNA): TGTGCCAGCAGCTTGTCTAGCGGGAGTCTCGACAATGAGCAGTTCTTC. It yields the protein CASSLSSGSLDNEQFF.

V and J are TRBV7-9 and TRBJ1-2; no definite D call. Per the germline V gene, CDR1 is SEHNR and CDR2 is FQNEAQ (reference sequence). CDR3 size: 17 residues. V lost 7 bases to trimming and J lost 2 bases, with 23 bases between them. CDR3 loop: CASTSTVAARVNYGYTF. The CDR3 DNA reads as TGTGCCAGCACCTCAACTGTAGCGGCTCGGGTGAACTATGGCTACACCTTC.

This chain uses TRBV15 with TRBJ2-1, with 9 bases aligning to TRBD1. This CDR3 has 13 residues. The germline CDR1 and CDR2 sequences are LNHNV and YYDKDF (reference sequence). V trimming: 6 bases; J trimming: 5 bases; junction bases outside the gene matches: 2. For the CDR3, the DNA is TGTGCCACCAGGGGGACAGGGAACAATGAGCAGTTCTTC. Residues: CATRGTGNNEQFF.

The chain uses TRBV27 and TRBJ1-2, with TRBD1 as a possible D gene (5 bases). Germline assignment: CDR1 MNHEY and CDR2 SMNVEV (reference sequence). Trimming took off 9 bases at V and 3 bases at J, with 8 bases between the two ends. This CDR3 has 11 residues. As DNA, the CDR3 is TGTGCCAGTTGGGGGTACTATGGCTACACCTTC. It yields the protein CASWGYYGYTF.

The chain has TRBV2 and TRBJ2-7; possibly TRBD1 for D (6 bases). The CDR3 runs 15 residues. V was trimmed by 8 bases and J by 4 bases, leaving 21 bases between them. From germline, CDR1 is SNHLY and CDR2 FYNNEI. The CDR3 sequence is CASGNRHKGEYEQYF. CDR3 coding DNA: TGTGCCAGCGGAAATAGACACAAGGGGGAATACGAGCAGTACTTC.

The V gene is TRBV19, the J gene TRBJ1-1, with D possibly being TRBD1 (6 bases). Germline V lookup: CDR1 LNHDA, CDR2 SQIVND (reference sequence). The CDR3 is made up of 14 amino acids. Trimming stripped 4 bases from V and 4 bases from J, with 13 bases between. CDR3 in amino acids: CASSTTGFSTEAFF. The CDR3 DNA follows: TGTGCCAGTAGTACGACAGGTTTTAGCACTGAAGCTTTCTTT.

This clone was seen a single time. The V gene is TRBV7-9, the J gene TRBJ2-7, with 7 bases identical to TRBD1. This CDR3 has 14 amino acids. V gave up 5 bases and J gave up 3 bases; unmatched junction bases: 7. CDR1 SEHNR and CDR2 FQNEAQ come from the germline V gene (reference sequence). The CDR3 region has the DNA TGTGCCAGCAGCCAACCGGGACAGAACTACGAGCAGTACTTC. This gives the protein CASSQPGQNYEQYF.

This sequence joins TRBV7-6 and TRBJ1-3, with a weak D call TRBD1 (5 bases). V lost 4 bases and J 2 bases, leaving 12 bases between the germline ends. Germline CDR1 SGHVS, CDR2 FNYEAQ. CDR3 length: 15 amino acids. For the CDR3, the DNA is TGTGCCAGCAGCTCCCCGACGACAGCTGGAAACACCATATATTTT. Amino acid sequence: CASSSPTTAGNTIYF.

As regards this clone: This sample includes further DNA sequences coding for the same CDR3. The chain couples TRBV9 to TRBJ2-7; unclear D gene. V lost 2 bases and J 0 bases, leaving 9 bases between the germline ends. This CDR3 is 14 amino acids long. Germline CDR1 is SGDLS and CDR2 is YYNGEE. The CDR3 reads CASSVGSSSYEQYF. The CDR3 DNA is TGTGCCAGCAGCGTCGGGTCGAGCTCCTACGAGCAGTACTTC.

This chain links TRBV6-6 with TRBJ2-1; TRBD2 matches 9 bases. The CDR3 contains 15 residues. V lost 5 bases, J lost 6 bases, and 8 bases stayed unmatched. The germline V gene has CDR1 MNHNY and CDR2 SVGAGI (reference sequence). The DNA of the CDR3 is TGTGCCAGCAGTCCGACTAGCGGAAGAATCAATGAGCAGTTCTTC. Its translation is CASSPTSGRINEQFF.

V is TRBV7-8 and J is TRBJ2-3; 12 positions match TRBD2. With V trimmed by 5 bases and J by 3 bases, 6 bases remained unmatched. The V gene's germline CDR1 is SGHVS and CDR2 FQNEAQ. This CDR3 comprises 16 residues. As DNA, the CDR3 is TGTGCCAGCAGCCCTAGCGGGAGGGGGATGACAGATACGCAGTATTTT. Translating it yields CASSPSGRGMTDTQYF.

The V call is TRBV7-9, the J call TRBJ2-1; 11 bases fit TRBD1. Germline-derived CDR1 and CDR2 are SEHNR and FQNEAQ (reference sequence). The V and J ends lost 3 bases and 6 bases, in that order; junction bases with no gene match: 4. The CDR3 sequence is 15 residues long. CDR3 in amino acids: CASSFPGQGVNEQFF. CDR3 bases: TGTGCCAGCAGCTTTCCGGGACAGGGGGTCAATGAGCAGTTCTTC.

This clone has a single count. This chain uses TRBV4-1 with TRBJ2-5; D not certain. Germline V gene data show CDR1 as MGHRA and CDR2 as YSYEKL. V lost 1 base, J lost 4 bases, and 7 bases lay in between. CDR3 length: 13 residues. CDR3 loop: CASSQASRETQYF. Here the CDR3 DNA reads TGCGCCAGCAGCCAAGCGTCCCGAGAGACCCAGTACTTC.

The rearrangement uses TRBV7-2 and TRBJ1-2; D gene ambiguous. The germline V and J ends were trimmed by 1 base and 6 bases, with 9 bases remaining between them. CDR3 length: 13 amino acids. The germline V gene has CDR1 SGHTA and CDR2 FQGNSA. The CDR3 nucleotides are TGTGCCAGCAGCTTAGTGACAATGGATGGCTACACCTTC. Its protein product is CASSLVTMDGYTF.

Notes on this clone: The identical CDR3 is also encoded by other nucleotide sequences in the sample. The V call is TRBV15, the J call TRBJ2-7; the D gene could be TRBD1 or TRBD2 (5 bases each). Germline CDR1 LNHNV, CDR2 YYDKDF (reference sequence). This CDR3 has 12 residues. V shed 3 bases and J shed 3 bases, with 6 bases lying between them. The CDR3 reads CATSRGDYEQYF. In DNA form, the CDR3 reads TGTGCCACCAGCAGGGGGGACTACGAGCAGTACTTC.

This chain uses TRBV6-6 with TRBJ2-7; 11 bases map to TRBD1. CDR1 is MNHNY, CDR2 SVGAGI, per germline (reference sequence). V shed 5 bases, J shed 4 bases, and the junction held 10 bases outside the gene matches. The CDR3 is 16 residues long. The CDR3 here is CASSTWPGQGDYEQYF. The CDR3 DNA is TGTGCCAGCAGTACGTGGCCGGGACAGGGGGATTACGAGCAGTACTTC.

This clone came up a few times. This chain uses TRBV5-6 with TRBJ2-2; D remains unclear. This CDR3 spans 15 amino acids. Trimming stripped 0 bases from V and 1 base from J, with 7 bases between. Germline values: CDR1 SGHDT, CDR2 YYEEEE. The CDR3 sequence is CASSLERRNTGELFF. In DNA, the CDR3 is TGTGCCAGCAGCTTGGAGAGAAGGAACACCGGGGAGCTGTTTTTT.